Detailed here is one T cell receptor beta chain. Its antigen is unknown. These data belong to a study of shared clonotypes between healthy human individuals. For the study at large: Each donor had three CD4 naive, three CD4 memory, two CD8 naive and one CD8 memory plate. Regarding the study as a whole: The study generally estimated greater richness for naive than memory subsets.

The protocol was immunoSEQ multiplex PCR, while the TCRdb copy is restricted to in-frame clones and leaves out a portion. The sample contains about 2.4 million clones, around nine tenths of which appear only once. The receptor was derived from a man aged 18 to 29 in good health. Sequenced material: naive CD4+ T cells sorted from blood. Subset noted: CD45RA+ positively selected.

CDR3 DNA: TGCGCCAGCAGCCAAGACGGCGCGGGGAGCTCCTACAATGAGCAGTTCTTC. This sequence encodes CASSQDGAGSSYNEQFF. This chain links TRBV4-3 with TRBJ2-1; possible D gene TRBD2, 6 bases. Trimming cost V 0 bases and J 0 bases, with 12 bases left between them. The CDR3 runs to 17 residues. CDR1 is LGHNA and CDR2 is YSLEER in the germline V gene.